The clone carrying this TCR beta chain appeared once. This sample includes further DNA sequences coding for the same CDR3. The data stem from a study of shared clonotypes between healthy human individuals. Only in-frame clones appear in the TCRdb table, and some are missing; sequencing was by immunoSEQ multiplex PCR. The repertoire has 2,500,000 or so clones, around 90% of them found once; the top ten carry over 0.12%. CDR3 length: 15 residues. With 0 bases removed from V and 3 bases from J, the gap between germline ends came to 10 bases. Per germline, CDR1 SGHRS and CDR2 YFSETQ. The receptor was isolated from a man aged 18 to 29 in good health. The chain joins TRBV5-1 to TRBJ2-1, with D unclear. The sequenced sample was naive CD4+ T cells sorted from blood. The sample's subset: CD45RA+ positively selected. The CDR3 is CASSLVSSSYNEQFF. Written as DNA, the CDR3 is TGCGCCAGCAGCTTGGTTAGTAGCAGCTACAATGAGCAGTTCTTC.